Here is one TCR beta chain with its context. The sample originates from a study of shared T cell receptors in the human thymus. Trimming took 10 bases from V and 4 from J, leaving 19 bases between them. This CDR3 is built from 14 residues. CDR1 MDHEN and CDR2 SYDVKM come from the germline V gene. Some clones are missing from TCRdb's copy, which holds only in-frame ones; the method was immunoSEQ multiplex PCR. The profile covers hundreds of thousands of clones, with around 95% appearing a single time and 0.015% to 0.025% taken by the ten largest. The receptor comes from a human donor. The rearrangement links TRBV28 to TRBJ1-2, with a weak D call TRBD1 (5 bases). The sequencing input was thymocytes. For the CDR3, the DNA is TGTGCCACCACGATCCCCTGGGGGGGCTATGGCTACACCTTC. This encodes CATTIPWGGYGYTF.